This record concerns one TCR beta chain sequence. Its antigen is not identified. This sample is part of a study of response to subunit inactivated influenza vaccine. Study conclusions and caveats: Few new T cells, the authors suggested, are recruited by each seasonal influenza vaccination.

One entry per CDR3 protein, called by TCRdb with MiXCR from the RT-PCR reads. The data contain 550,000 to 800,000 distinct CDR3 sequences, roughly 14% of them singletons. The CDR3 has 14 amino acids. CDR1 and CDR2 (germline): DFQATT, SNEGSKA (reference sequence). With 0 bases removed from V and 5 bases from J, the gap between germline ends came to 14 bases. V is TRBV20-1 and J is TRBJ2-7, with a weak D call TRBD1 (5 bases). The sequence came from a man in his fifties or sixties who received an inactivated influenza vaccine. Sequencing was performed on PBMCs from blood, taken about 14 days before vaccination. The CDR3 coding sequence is TGCAGTGCTAGAGATCTGGGGCGGCGCGACGAGCAGTACTTC. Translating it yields CSARDLGRRDEQYF.